A single T cell receptor (beta chain) is shown here with its context. Its antigen is unknown. Profiled with immunoSEQ multiplex PCR; TCRdb holds only in-frame clones, not every one. The sample shows around 90,000 clones, approximately 90% of them seen only once. These data belong to a study of graft-versus-host responses after intestinal transplantation. Germline V gene data show CDR1 as PRHDT and CDR2 as FYEKMQ (reference sequence). There are 17 residues in the CDR3. Trimming cost V 0 bases and J 2 bases; bases outside gene matches: 7. The receptor comes from a human donor who was the organ donor for an intestinal transplant. The input for sequencing was unstimulated CD8+ T cells sorted from spleen or lymph node cells, taken before transplant. The chain uses TRBV13 and TRBJ2-5; 9 bases are shared with TRBD2. CDR3 in amino acids: CASSLGSSGALQETQYF. The CDR3 coding sequence is TGTGCCAGCAGCTTAGGGTCTAGCGGGGCGCTTCAAGAGACCCAGTACTTC. The complete variable domain, with remaining parts taken from reference TRBV13 and TRBJ2-5, reads AAGVIQSPRHLIKEKRETATLKCYPIPRHDTVYWYQQGPGQDPQFLISFYEKMQSDKGSIPDRFSAQQFSDYHSELNMSSLELGDSALYFCASSLGSSGALQETQYFGPGTRLLVL.